The sequence of this T cell receptor (beta chain) was determined in a study of shared clonotypes between healthy human individuals. Whole-study results and caveats: In contrast to clonotypes shared by all four donors, non-shared clonotypes had lower generation probabilities.

This clone was found a few times. Its cognate antigen is unknown. Trimming took 4 bases from V and 1 from J; bases not matched to a gene: 5. CDR1 and CDR2 (germline): SNHLY, FYNNEI. The CDR3 runs to 15 residues. This table comes from immunoSEQ multiplex PCR, and its TCRdb copy is limited to in-frame clones, with some not included. The sample shows around 1.1 million clones, approximately 80% of them seen only once. Only Caucasian adults living in Nashville, Tennessee made up the donor group. The sample was memory CD4+ T cells from PBMCs. Stated subset: CD45RA-negative fraction. The genes are TRBV2 and TRBJ2-7; TRBD2 aligns across 9 bases. This TCR derives from a man between 18 and 29 years old in good health. Some clones in this sample may be carry-over from other donors' samples. The CDR3 nucleotides read TGTGCCAGCAGTGTTCTGCTAGCGGGATCCTACGAGCAGTACTTC. Protein: CASSVLLAGSYEQYF.